What follows are 13 T cell receptor beta chains derived from one specimen sequenced in a study of somatic mutations in cytotoxic T cells in rheumatoid arthritis. Clones were read by immunoSEQ multiplex PCR, and TCRdb kept only the in-frame ones, dropping some. Among about 3,900 clones listed, under 95% were seen once. Sequenced material: CD8+ T cells sorted from blood. Receptors originate from a woman between 55 and 75 years old with rheumatoid arthritis.

For this clone: One end of the junction is discordant with germline, which a read error may explain. This rearrangement joins TRBV6-5 to TRBJ2-2; D is perhaps TRBD1 (6 bases). Germline loops: CDR1 MNHEY, CDR2 SVGAGI. CDR3 length equals 14 residues. The CDR3 is CASNLGANTGELFF. The CDR3 DNA is TGTGCCAGCAATCTGGGGGCGAATACCGGGGAGCTGTTTTTT.

The V gene is TRBV5-4, the J gene TRBJ2-7; 10 bases are shared with TRBD2. The CDR3 loop spans 16 amino acids. Germline assignment: CDR1 SGHNT and CDR2 YYREEE (reference sequence). With 4 bases clipped from V and 0 bases from J, the junction kept 7 bases outside the gene matches. In nucleotides, the CDR3 is TGTGCCAGCAGCACCGGACTAGCGGTAACCTCCTACGAGCAGTACTTC. Protein sequence: CASSTGLAVTSYEQYF.

The rearrangement uses TRBV10-2 and TRBJ2-3; D is ambiguous. Trimming took 0 bases from V and 4 from J, leaving 8 bases between them. The germline gives CDR1 WSHSY, CDR2 SAAADI. The CDR3 runs 14 residues. In DNA, the CDR3 is TGCGCCAGCAGTGAGTCGCTAGTATCAGATACGCAGTATTTT. It codes for CASSESLVSDTQYF.

V is TRBV27 and J is TRBJ2-1; 7 bases map to TRBD2. V gave up 2 bases and J gave up 7 bases; unmatched junction bases: 14. Germline CDR1 reads MNHEY; CDR2 reads SMNVEV (reference sequence). CDR3 size: 17 residues. CDR3 loop: CASSLTLAAYYGNEQFF. The CDR3 DNA follows: TGTGCCAGCAGTTTAACCCTAGCGGCTTATTACGGGAATGAGCAGTTCTTC.

This chain connects TRBV10-2 to TRBJ2-5, with a possible D match to TRBD1 (5 bases). Trimming stripped 2 bases from V and 2 bases from J, with 9 bases between. Per germline, CDR1 WSHSY and CDR2 SAAADI. CDR3 size: 14 residues. CDR3 loop: CASSEGSGQETQYF. CDR3 nucleotides: TGCGCCAGCAGTGAGGGGTCAGGGCAAGAGACCCAGTACTTC.

CDR3 in DNA: TGTGCCAGCAGTGAAGGACTAGCGGGGCTACGGGACAATGAGCAGTTCTTC. Protein product: CASSEGLAGLRDNEQFF. The chain links TRBV6-1 to TRBJ2-1; 11 bases agree with TRBD2. The CDR3 sequence is 17 residues long. The V gene end was trimmed by 1 base and the J gene end by 5 bases; junction bases not matched to a gene: 7. Germline CDR1 reads MNHNS; CDR2 reads SASEGT.

For this clone: Distinct nucleotide sequences in the sample also encode this CDR3. The gene calls are TRBV6-1 and TRBJ1-6; D gene ambiguous. The germline V gene encodes CDR1 MNHNS and CDR2 SASEGT. Trimming removed 7 bases from V and 13 bases from J, with 23 bases in between. CDR3 length equals 15 residues. CDR3: CASKLEKLLPSPLHF. In nucleotides, the CDR3 is TGTGCCAGCAAACTGGAGAAACTCCTACCCTCCCCCCTCCACTTT.

This chain connects TRBV27 to TRBJ2-1; 11 bases are a match to TRBD2. J gave up 16 bases and V 3 bases, and 11 bases lay outside the gene matches. This CDR3 is 14 amino acids long. The germline V gene has CDR1 MNHEY and CDR2 SMNVEV (reference sequence). CDR3 coding DNA: TGTGCCAGCAGTTTTCTACTAGCGGGGGCCCGGCTCTTCTTC. As protein: CASSFLLAGARLFF.

The chain links TRBV6-5 to TRBJ2-5, with TRBD2 identical over 10 bases. Per the germline V gene, CDR1 is MNHEY and CDR2 is SVGAGI. Losses at the gene ends were 4 bases for V and 10 bases for J; bases not matched to a gene: 15. The CDR3 has 16 amino acids. The DNA for the CDR3 is TGTGCCAGCAGTTCCGACCTTAGCGGGGGGAAGGGGAGCCAGTACTTC. It translates to CASSSDLSGGKGSQYF.

V and J are TRBV4-2 and TRBJ2-3, with D perhaps TRBD2 (5 bases). Trimming pared 4 bases from V and 1 base from J, leaving 12 bases between. Per germline, CDR1 LGHNA and CDR2 YNFKEQ. The CDR3 runs to 15 residues. The CDR3 here is CASSLFVRGTDTQYF. In DNA form, the CDR3 reads TGTGCCAGCAGCCTGTTTGTGCGGGGCACAGATACGCAGTATTTT.

V and J are TRBV5-6 and TRBJ2-4, with D tentatively TRBD1 (8 bases). CDR1 SGHDT and CDR2 YYEEEE come from the germline V gene. The CDR3 sequence is 17 residues long. V was pared by 0 bases and J by 1 base, with 14 bases between. The CDR3 coding sequence is TGTGCCAGCAGCTTGGTGACAGGGGAGGGGGCCAAAAACATTCAGTACTTC. Translation: CASSLVTGEGAKNIQYF.

The gene calls are TRBV29-1 and TRBJ2-5, with 10 bases matching TRBD1. Germline V gives CDR1 SQVTM, CDR2 ANQGSEA. The CDR3 covers 13 residues. The V segment lost 7 bases and the J segment 4 bases; nucleotides outside the gene matches: 6. The CDR3: CSARQGARETQYF. Written as DNA, the CDR3 is TGCAGCGCGAGACAGGGGGCGAGAGAGACCCAGTACTTC.

The chain carries TRBV4-1 and TRBJ2-4; 12 positions match TRBD2. This CDR3 is 19 amino acids long. Trimming cost V 4 bases and J 1 base; bases outside gene matches: 11. From germline, CDR1 is MGHRA and CDR2 YSYEKL. CDR3: CASSLLGGLAGAAKNIQYF. The CDR3 region has the DNA TGCGCCAGCAGCCTCTTAGGGGGACTAGCGGGTGCCGCCAAAAACATTCAGTACTTC.